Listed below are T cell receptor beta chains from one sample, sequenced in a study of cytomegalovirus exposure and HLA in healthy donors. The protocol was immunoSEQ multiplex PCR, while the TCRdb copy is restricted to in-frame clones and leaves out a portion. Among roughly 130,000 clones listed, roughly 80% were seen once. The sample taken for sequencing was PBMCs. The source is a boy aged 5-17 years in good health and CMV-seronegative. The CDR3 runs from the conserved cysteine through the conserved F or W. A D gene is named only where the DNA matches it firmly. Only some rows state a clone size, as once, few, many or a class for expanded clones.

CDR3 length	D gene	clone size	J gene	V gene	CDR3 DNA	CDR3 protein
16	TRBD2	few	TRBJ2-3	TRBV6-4	TGTGCCAGCAGTGAACTAGCGGGAGAGGGCACAGATACGCAGTATTTT	CASSELAGEGTDTQYF
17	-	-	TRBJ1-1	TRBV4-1	TGCGCCAGCAGCCGCGACCCTGAAGCGGCAGGGAACACTGAAGCTTTCTTT	CASSRDPEAAGNTEAFF
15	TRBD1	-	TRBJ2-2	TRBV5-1	TGCGCCAGCAGCGCCGGGACAGGGGGCATCGGGGAGCTGTTTTTT	CASSAGTGGIGELFF
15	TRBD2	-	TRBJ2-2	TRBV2	TGTGCCAGTCACCCCTCCGGGACTAGCAACGGGGAGCTGTTTTTT	CASHPSGTSNGELFF
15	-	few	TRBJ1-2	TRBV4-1	TGCGCCAGCAGCCAAGAGCGAACAGCCAACTATGGCTACACCTTC	CASSQERTANYGYTF
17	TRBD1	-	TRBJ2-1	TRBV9	TGTGCCAGCAGCGCCTCCGGGACAGCGCCTTCCTACAATGAGCAGTTCTTC	CASSASGTAPSYNEQFF
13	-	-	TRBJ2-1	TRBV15	TGTGCCACCAGCAGTATCCGCTACAATGAGCAGTTCTTC	CATSSIRYNEQFF
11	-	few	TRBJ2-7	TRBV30	TGTGCCTGGGCAGGGTACGACGAGCAGTACTTC	CAWAGYDEQYF
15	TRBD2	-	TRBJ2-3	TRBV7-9	TGTGCCAGCAGCTTTTGGCTAGCGGGCACAGATACGCAGTATTTT	CASSFWLAGTDTQYF
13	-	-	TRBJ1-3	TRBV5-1	TGCGCCAGCAGCTTGGCTGTAGGAAACACCATATATTTT	CASSLAVGNTIYF
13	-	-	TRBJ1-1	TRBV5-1	TGCGCCAGCAGTCGGACGGGAACGGCTGAAGCTTTCTTT	CASSRTGTAEAFF
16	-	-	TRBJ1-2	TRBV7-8	TGTGCCAGCAGCTACCTAGTTCTCCCCCGACACTATGGCTACACCTTC	CASSYLVLPRHYGYTF
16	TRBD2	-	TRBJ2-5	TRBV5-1	TGCGCCAGCAGCTTGGGGGCTAGCGGGAAGGGAGAGACCCAGTACTTC	CASSLGASGKGETQYF
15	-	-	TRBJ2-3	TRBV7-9	TGTGCCAGCAGCTTAGCGCAGAGGCACACAGATACGCAGTATTTT	CASSLAQRHTDTQYF
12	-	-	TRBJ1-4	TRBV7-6	TGTGCCAGCAGCCCTGGTGGCGAAAAACTGTTTTTT	CASSPGGEKLFF
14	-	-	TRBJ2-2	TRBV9	TGTGCCAGCAGCCCGGGACTCCCGGCCGGGGAGCTGTTTTTT	CASSPGLPAGELFF
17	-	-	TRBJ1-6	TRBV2	TGTGCCAGCAAAAGGCCAGGGCCAAGCTCCTATAATTCACCCCTCCACTTT	CASKRPGPSSYNSPLHF
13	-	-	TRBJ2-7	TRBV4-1	TGCGCCAGCAGCCAACCAGGGTCCAACGAGCAGTACTTC	CASSQPGSNEQYF
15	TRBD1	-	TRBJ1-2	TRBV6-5	TGTGCCAGCAGTTCTCGGATACAGGGGAGCGATGGCTACACCTTC	CASSSRIQGSDGYTF